The 16 T cell receptor beta chains below were found in one sample sequenced in a study of T cell repertoires in cytomegalovirus infection. A single record per CDR3 protein comes from TCRdb applying MiXCR to the reads. The sample has 700,000 to 950,000 distinct CDR3 sequences; over 25% are singletons. These TCRs are of unknown antigen specificity. The starting material was cultured CD8+ T cells from PBMCs, obtained from culture after CMV antigen stimulation. The receptors come from a human donor in good health (CMV status not recorded). Some clones in this sample may be carry-over from other donors' samples.

Only a few counts were recorded for this clonotype. The rearrangement links TRBV27 to TRBJ2-2, with D possibly TRBD2 on 6 matching bases. Germline assignment: CDR1 MNHEY and CDR2 SMNVEV (reference sequence). V was trimmed by 10 bases and J by 7 bases, leaving 10 bases between them. The CDR3 is 11 amino acids. The CDR3 loop reads CATWEDGELFF. The CDR3 nucleotides read TGTGCCACCTGGGAGGACGGGGAGCTGTTTTTT.

Regarding this clonotype: This CDR3 is missing its conserved last phenylalanine or tryptophan, likely due to a read error. The chain carries TRBV7-3 and TRBJ2-2; 7 nucleotides match TRBD1. The CDR3 runs to 15 residues. The junction had 4 bases not matched to a gene; V was cut back by 5 bases and J by 1 base. Germline lookup yields CDR1 SGHTA and CDR2 FQGTGA. The CDR3 reads CASSPRTGNTGELFI. The CDR3 DNA reads as TGTGCCAGCAGCCCGCGGACAGGGAACACCGGGGAGCTGTTTATT.

A few counts support this clonotype. The rearrangement links TRBV12-3 or TRBV12-4 to TRBJ1-2; D is possibly TRBD1 (5 bases). The ends were cut back, 2 bases at V and 4 bases at J, with 11 bases in the middle. The CDR3 consists of 14 residues. The CDR3 loop reads CASSLYNTGYGYTF. In nucleotides, the CDR3 is TGTGCCAGCAGTTTATACAATACAGGCTATGGCTACACCTTC.

This clonotype was seen only a few times. The genes are TRBV6-2 or TRBV6-3 and TRBJ1-5, with D hard to call. Between the trimmed V and J ends, which lost 0 bases and 4 bases, there was a span of 4 bases. CDR3 length: 13 amino acids. Germline V lookup: CDR1 MNHEY, CDR2 SVGEGT. The CDR3 sequence: CASSYSRNQPQHF. CDR3 nucleotides: TGTGCCAGCAGTTACTCGAGGAATCAGCCCCAGCATTTT.

This clonotype was recorded a few times. The chain has TRBV7-9 and TRBJ2-3; D perhaps matches TRBD1 (5 bases). The CDR3 has 15 amino acids. Germline values: CDR1 SEHNR, CDR2 FQNEAQ (reference sequence). Deletions cut 0 bases from V and 6 bases from J, with 13 bases between. The CDR3 region has the DNA TGTGCCAGCAGCTTAGCCCCCATCCCAGGGGATACGCAGTATTTT. Translation: CASSLAPIPGDTQYF.

J is TRBJ1-5 and V is TRBV2; D ambiguous. The germline V gene has CDR1 SNHLY and CDR2 FYNNEI. Trimming pared 0 bases from V and 0 bases from J, leaving 12 bases between. CDR3 length: 17 residues. As DNA, the CDR3 is TGTGCCAGCAGTGAAGCGGTGGCAGGTTATAGCAATCAGCCCCAGCATTTT. Protein: CASSEAVAGYSNQPQHF.

The chain combines TRBV19 with TRBJ2-7, with 8 nucleotides matching TRBD2. Germline CDR1 is LNHDA and CDR2 is SQIVND (reference sequence). The CDR3 loop spans 17 amino acids. The junction had 20 bases not matched to a gene; V was cut back by 9 bases and J by 4 bases. DNA for the CDR3: TGTGCCAGCCGGGGGGTTAGCGGGGTGGTGGCGGCTTACGAGCAGTACGTC. It yields the protein CASRGVSGVVAAYEQYV.

This chain links TRBV7-9 with TRBJ1-4; 8 nucleotides align to TRBD1. The length of the CDR3 is 16 residues. Germline V gives CDR1 SEHNR, CDR2 FQNEAQ (reference sequence). After removal of 4 bases from V and 7 bases from J, the junction contained 11 bases not matched to a gene. In nucleotides, the CDR3 is TGTGCCAGCAGCTCGCCCCAGGGACAGGTCGGTGAAAAACTGTTTTTT. Amino acid sequence: CASSSPQGQVGEKLFF.

This clonotype was recorded many times. The chain uses TRBV28 and TRBJ1-1, with 7 bases that match TRBD1. Trimming cost V 3 bases and J 7 bases; bases outside gene matches: 8. CDR1 is MDHEN and CDR2 is SYDVKM in the germline V gene. The CDR3 has 14 residues. The CDR3 nucleotides are TGTGCCAGCAGTTTCCCCGGGACAGTGTTTGAAGCTTTCTTT. It specifies CASSFPGTVFEAFF.

This clonotype was recorded many times. The CDR3 DNA is TGTGCCAGCAGCCCCGGGGGGGCCGGGGAGCTGTTTTTT. Its translation is CASSPGGAGELFF. The gene calls are TRBV7-9 and TRBJ2-2; 8 nucleotides agree with TRBD2. The junction had 2 bases not matched to a gene; V was cut back by 5 bases and J by 6 bases. CDR1 is SEHNR and CDR2 is FQNEAQ in the germline V gene (reference sequence). The CDR3 covers 13 residues.

About this clonotype: One end of the junction is discordant with germline, which a read error may explain. The chain carries TRBV2 and TRBJ2-5; 7 nucleotides line up with TRBD1. Germline values: CDR1 SNHLY, CDR2 FYNNEI. The CDR3 totals 16 residues. The CDR3: CANSDLEGGSRETQYF. Written as DNA, the CDR3 is TGTGCCAACAGTGATTTGGAAGGGGGCTCGAGGGAGACCCAGTACTTC.

Of note for this clonotype: A read error may produce the germline difference seen at one junction end. This chain uses TRBV20-1 with TRBJ1-4; D perhaps matches TRBD1 (6 bases). Germline V CDR1 and CDR2: DFQATT, SNEGSKA (reference sequence). CDR3 length: 16 residues. The CDR3 DNA reads TGCAGTGCTAGAGATCAGGGGAGATCAACTAATGAAAAACCGTTTTTT. This encodes CSARDQGRSTNEKPFF.

This clonotype came up a few times. This chain connects TRBV9 to TRBJ1-2; D not certain. V lost 3 bases and J 8 bases, leaving 14 bases between the germline ends. The CDR3 consists of 13 residues. Germline assignment: CDR1 SGDLS and CDR2 YYNGEE. CDR3 DNA sequence: TGTGCCAGCAGCGCTGGAGGGATTGAGGGCTACACCTTC. Protein: CASSAGGIEGYTF.

V and J are TRBV6-5 and TRBJ2-1, with TRBD2 identical over 10 bases. J gave up 5 bases and V 7 bases, and 14 bases lay outside the gene matches. CDR3 size: 17 residues. From germline, CDR1 is MNHEY and CDR2 SVGAGI. CDR3 protein: CASTVLSSGGTHNEQFF. DNA for the CDR3: TGTGCCAGCACCGTTCTTAGTAGCGGGGGGACCCACAATGAGCAGTTCTTC.

This clonotype turned up a few times. The genes are TRBV6-6 and TRBJ2-7; D gene unclear. CDR1 and CDR2 from the germline V gene are MNHNY and SVGAGI (reference sequence). The CDR3 loop spans 15 amino acids. Trimming cost V 4 bases and J 6 bases, with 19 bases left between them. The CDR3 loop is CASSSPGEWEREQYV. The CDR3 region has the DNA TGTGCCAGCAGTTCCCCCGGTGAGTGGGAACGCGAGCAGTACGTC.

On this clonotype: The germline gene is not matched at one end of the junction; a read error may be the cause. The chain uses TRBV6-2 or TRBV6-3 and TRBJ2-2, with 12 bases fitting TRBD1. The CDR3 spans 16 residues. CDR1 is MNHEY, CDR2 SVGEGT, per germline. The DNA for the CDR3 is TGTGCCAGCAGAAAGGGACAGGGGGCGCAGACCGAGGAGCTGTTTTTT. It is translated as CASRKGQGAQTEELFF.